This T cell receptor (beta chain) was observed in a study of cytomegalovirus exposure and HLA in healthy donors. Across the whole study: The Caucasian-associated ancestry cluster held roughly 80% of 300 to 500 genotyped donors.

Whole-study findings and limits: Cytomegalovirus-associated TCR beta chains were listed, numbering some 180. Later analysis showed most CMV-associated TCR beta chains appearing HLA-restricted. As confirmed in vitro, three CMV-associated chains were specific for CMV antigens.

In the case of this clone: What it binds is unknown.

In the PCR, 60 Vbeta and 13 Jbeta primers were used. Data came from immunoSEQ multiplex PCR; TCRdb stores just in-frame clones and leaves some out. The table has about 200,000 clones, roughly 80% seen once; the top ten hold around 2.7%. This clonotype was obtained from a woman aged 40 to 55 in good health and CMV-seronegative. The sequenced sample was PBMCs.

The CDR3 DNA is TGTGCCTGGAGTAGGGACTTCTCCTACGAGCAGTACTTC. This sequence encodes CAWSRDFSYEQYF. The rearrangement links TRBV30 to TRBJ2-7; D may be TRBD2 (6 bases). CDR1 and CDR2 from the germline V gene are GTSNPN and SVGIG (reference sequence). V lost 2 bases and J 0 bases, leaving 8 bases between the germline ends. This CDR3 has 13 residues.